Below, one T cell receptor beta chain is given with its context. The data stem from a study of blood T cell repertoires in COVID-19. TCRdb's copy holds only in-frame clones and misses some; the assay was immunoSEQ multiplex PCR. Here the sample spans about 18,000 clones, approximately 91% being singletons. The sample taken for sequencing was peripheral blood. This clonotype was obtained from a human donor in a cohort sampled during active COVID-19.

The CDR3 here is CSVEGDRGLSSEQYF. CDR3 nucleotide sequence: TGCAGCGTTGAGGGGGACAGGGGGCTTTCTTCCGAGCAGTACTTC. This chain links TRBV29-1 with TRBJ2-7; TRBD1 aligns across 12 bases. This CDR3 is built from 15 residues. V trimming: 3 bases; J trimming: 6 bases; junction bases outside the gene matches: 9. Germline-derived CDR1 and CDR2 are SQVTM and ANQGSEA.